The 21 T cell receptor beta chains below all came from one sample that was sequenced in a study of T cells in Graves' hyperthyroidism and ophthalmopathy. TCR beta CDR3 region amplification was performed from RNA transcripts. Using the HTBI primer set, a first-round RT-PCR was run on the TCR CDR3. TCRdb independently ran MiXCR on the multiplex PCR reads; one entry per CDR3 protein. Among 600,000 to 750,000 distinct CDR3 sequences listed, 15% to 20% were seen once. What was sequenced was blood. The receptors were gathered from a man aged 45-65 years with Graves' hyperthyroidism.

This clonotype has at least ten counts. The chain recombines TRBV19 with TRBJ2-7; 10 nucleotides line up with TRBD1. Germline V gene data show CDR1 as LNHDA and CDR2 as SQIVND (reference sequence). Trimming removed 6 bases from V and 1 base from J; junction bases left unmatched: 6. The CDR3 covers 15 residues. CDR3: CASRTTGGASYEQYF. In nucleotides, the CDR3 is TGTGCCAGTAGGACGACAGGGGGCGCGTCCTACGAGCAGTACTTC.

For this clonotype: A much larger clone lies a single base off, so this may be a read error. The chain couples TRBV28 to TRBJ2-7, with 13 bases lining up with TRBD2. With 5 bases clipped from V and 6 bases from J, the junction kept 4 bases outside the gene matches. The CDR3 has 14 residues. Germline V gives CDR1 MDHEN, CDR2 SYDVKM. The CDR3 loop reads CASSATSGRREQYF. The CDR3 nucleotides read TGTGCCAGCAGTGCGACTAGCGGGAGGCGCGAGCAGTACTTC.

V gene TRBV11-1 combines with J gene TRBJ1-5; D remains ambiguous. This CDR3 has 15 residues. CDR1 SGHAT and CDR2 FQDESV come from the germline V gene (reference sequence). V gave up 9 bases and J gave up 2 bases, with 17 bases separating them. The CDR3 is CASSIPPGGNQPQHF. In DNA form, the CDR3 reads TGTGCCAGTAGTATCCCCCCTGGGGGCAATCAGCCCCAGCATTTT.

This clonotype was observed at least ten times. The CDR3 nucleotides read TGTGCCAGCAGTTTGAAGGGGACCGGGGCAGGCACAGATACGCAGTATTTT. Residues: CASSLKGTGAGTDTQYF. The chain has TRBV28 and TRBJ2-3, with D perhaps given as TRBD1 or TRBD2 (5 bases each). Germline CDR1 MDHEN, CDR2 SYDVKM. The CDR3 extends over 17 amino acids. The ends were cut back, 3 bases at V and 1 base at J, with 17 bases in the middle.

This clonotype showed up just a few times. The chain employs TRBV6-5 and TRBJ2-1, with D hard to call. The germline V gene encodes CDR1 MNHEY and CDR2 SVGAGI. Deletions cut 3 bases from V and 3 bases from J, with 12 bases between. CDR3 length: 15 amino acids. The CDR3: CASSYWAVDYNEQFF. CDR3 nucleotides: TGTGCCAGCAGTTATTGGGCAGTAGACTACAATGAGCAGTTCTTC.

This clonotype has ten or more counts. Here the CDR3 reads CSVEDSGTGGFGELFF. In nucleotides, the CDR3 is TGCAGCGTTGAAGATTCCGGGACAGGGGGCTTCGGGGAGCTGTTTTTT. The rearrangement links TRBV29-1 to TRBJ2-2; 12 positions agree with TRBD1. This CDR3 has 16 amino acids. Trimming removed 0 bases from V and 7 bases from J; junction bases left unmatched: 6. From germline, CDR1 is SQVTM and CDR2 ANQGSEA.

CDR3 nucleotide sequence: TGTGCCAGCAGTTTAGACAGGGTGCAGCGGGGAACCCAGTACTTC. This translates into CASSLDRVQRGTQYF. The chain recombines TRBV12-3 or TRBV12-4 with TRBJ2-5; D possibly corresponds to TRBD2 (7 bases). This CDR3 spans 15 amino acids. V was shortened by 1 base and J by 8 bases, with 17 bases between the two germline ends.

This chain joins TRBV9 and TRBJ2-2; no definite D call. V lost 3 bases and J lost 7, with 10 bases in between. Germline CDR1 is SGDLS and CDR2 is YYNGEE. This CDR3 contains 13 residues. Here the CDR3 reads CASSEAMGGELFF. The CDR3 DNA follows: TGTGCCAGCAGCGAGGCAATGGGCGGGGAGCTGTTTTTT. Full variable domain (missing parts from reference TRBV9 and TRBJ2-2): DSGVTQTPKHLITATGQRVTLRCSPRSGDLSVYWYQQSLDQGLQFLIQYYNGEERAKGNILERFSAQQFPDLHSELNLSSLELGDSALYFCASSEAMGGELFFGEGSRLTVL.

The chain uses TRBV6-7 and TRBJ1-6; the D gene is possibly TRBD1 (5 bases). TRBV6-7 is an open reading frame, and its role is uncertain. There are 16 residues in the CDR3. V gave up 8 bases and J gave up 2 bases, with 16 bases separating them. The chain's CDR3 is CASFKGTLPYNSPLHF. The DNA for the CDR3 is TGTGCCAGCTTTAAGGGGACGCTTCCCTATAATTCACCCCTCCACTTT.

V is TRBV14 and J is TRBJ2-7; D is ambiguous. CDR1 SGHDN and CDR2 FVKESK come from the germline V gene. Trimming cost V 1 base and J 5 bases, with 6 bases left between them. This CDR3 has 12 residues. The CDR3 loop reads CASSQARHEQYF. The CDR3 DNA sequence: TGTGCCAGCAGCCAAGCAAGGCACGAGCAGTACTTC.

This clonotype was detected ten times or more. The V and J genes are TRBV2 and TRBJ1-2; D is uncertain. The CDR3 sequence is 12 residues long. CDR1 and CDR2 from the germline V gene are SNHLY and FYNNEI. Trimming removed 7 bases at V and 8 bases at J, with 14 bases between. Here the CDR3 DNA reads TGTGCCAGCATGGACTACCCGGGGGGCTACACCTTC. The encoded protein is CASMDYPGGYTF.

This clonotype came up many times. The chain employs TRBV28 and TRBJ2-1; D not resolved. Trimming took off 3 bases at V and 2 bases at J, with 5 bases between the two ends. From germline, CDR1 is MDHEN and CDR2 SYDVKM. The CDR3 has 13 amino acids. In DNA form, the CDR3 reads TGTGCCAGCAGTTTCAGGACCTACAATGAGCAGTTCTTC. Its protein is CASSFRTYNEQFF.

This CDR3 is CASSRSNNEQFF. CDR3 bases: TGTGCCAGCAGCCGGAGCAACAATGAGCAGTTCTTC. The genes are TRBV6-1 and TRBJ2-1; D is unclear. The V and J ends lost 6 bases and 5 bases respectively, with 8 bases between them. Germline V lookup: CDR1 MNHNS, CDR2 SASEGT. CDR3 length equals 12 residues.

This clonotype showed up many times. The V call is TRBV30, the J call TRBJ1-2; D not resolved. Germline CDR1 reads GTSNPN; CDR2 reads SVGIG (reference sequence). Trimming pared 3 bases from V and 0 bases from J, leaving 2 bases between. The CDR3 is 11 amino acids. Written as DNA, the CDR3 is TGTGCCTGGAGCACTAACTATGGCTACACCTTC. Translation: CAWSTNYGYTF.

This clonotype was counted ten times or more. V gene TRBV27 combines with J gene TRBJ2-7; TRBD1 aligns across 9 bases. This CDR3 contains 15 residues. The V gene's germline CDR1 is MNHEY and CDR2 SMNVEV (reference sequence). Trimming removed 5 bases from V and 2 bases from J; junction bases left unmatched: 7. This CDR3 is CASSTGGTPAYEQYF. In DNA form, the CDR3 reads TGTGCCAGCAGTACAGGGGGCACCCCAGCCTACGAGCAGTACTTC.

V usage is TRBV19 and J usage is TRBJ2-2; a possible D gene is TRBD1 (6 bases). CDR1 is LNHDA, CDR2 SQIVND, per germline (reference sequence). The CDR3 consists of 14 residues. Trimming cost V 3 bases and J 6 bases, with 11 bases left between them. The CDR3 coding sequence is TGTGCCAGTAGTATCTACAGGGAAGCCGGGGAGCTGTTTTTT. Translation: CASSIYREAGELFF.

This clonotype occurred a few times. The V gene is TRBV19, the J gene TRBJ2-1, with 10 bases that match TRBD1. Per the germline V gene, CDR1 is LNHDA and CDR2 is SQIVND (reference sequence). CDR3 length: 15 residues. Trimming cost V 4 bases and J 3 bases; bases outside gene matches: 3. CDR3 in amino acids: CASSTGQGNYNEQFF. Written as DNA, the CDR3 is TGTGCCAGTAGTACGGGACAGGGGAACTACAATGAGCAGTTCTTC.

This clonotype was detected a few times. DNA of the CDR3: TGTGCCAGCAGTTCAATGCTCCAGCCCCAGCATTTT. Translating gives CASSSMLQPQHF. The J gene is TRBJ1-5, the V gene TRBV28; D gene uncertain. V lost 4 bases and J 7 bases, leaving 8 bases between the germline ends. CDR1 and CDR2 (germline): MDHEN, SYDVKM. The CDR3 covers 12 residues.

J is TRBJ1-1 and V is TRBV3-1; possible D gene TRBD1, 5 bases. Trimming removed 4 bases at V and 0 bases at J, with 9 bases between. Germline V gene lookup returns CDR1 LGHDT and CDR2 YNNKEL (reference sequence). This CDR3 contains 14 residues. The CDR3 loop is CASSPKQVNTEAFF. Here the CDR3 DNA reads TGTGCCAGCAGCCCTAAACAGGTGAACACTGAAGCTTTCTTT.

This clonotype was seen ten or more times. The CDR3 coding sequence is TGTGCCAGCAGCCAACGGGGGGGTCGTGAAAAACTGTTTTTT. Translating it yields CASSQRGGREKLFF. The chain carries TRBV3-1 and TRBJ1-4; weak D call: TRBD1 (5 bases). This CDR3 is 14 amino acids long. Germline V gives CDR1 LGHDT, CDR2 YNNKEL (reference sequence). V was trimmed by 2 bases and J by 7 bases, leaving 11 bases between them.

Many counts were recorded for this clonotype. The chain has TRBV11-2 and TRBJ1-1, with unresolved D. The CDR3 totals 12 residues. Germline CDR1 SGHAT, CDR2 FQNNGV. Between the trimmed V and J ends, which lost 4 bases and 5 bases, there was a span of 8 bases. Here the CDR3 DNA reads TGTGCCAGCAGCTCCGACTGGACTGAAGCTTTCTTT. It yields the protein CASSSDWTEAFF.